The next 9 T cell receptor beta chains were all read from a single sample in a study of blood T cells in healthy people across ages. A J-beta primer mix and a sample-barcoded 5' primer were used in a second PCR of roughly 6 to 11 cycles. One entry per CDR3 protein results from TCRdb running MiXCR on the 5' RACE reads. The table records about a million distinct CDR3 sequences, 45% to 60% of them present only once. Sequenced material: blood. These receptor sequences come from an older woman in good health.

The chain recombines TRBV6-6 with TRBJ2-7, with TRBD2 matching over 8 bases. J was trimmed by 0 bases and V by 8 bases; bases with no gene match: 9. The CDR3 is 15 residues long. Looked up from germline, CDR1 is MNHNY and CDR2 is SVGAGI (reference sequence). The DNA of the CDR3 is TGTGCCAGCTCCCCGGCTAGCGGGTTCTCCTACGAGCAGTACTTC. Protein product: CASSPASGFSYEQYF.

The V gene is TRBV7-9, the J gene TRBJ1-6; a possible D gene is TRBD1 (6 bases). CDR1 SEHNR and CDR2 FQNEAQ come from the germline V gene (reference sequence). The V gene lost 5 bases and the J gene lost 7 bases, with 18 bases spanning the gap. This CDR3 region has 16 residues. CDR3 coding DNA: TGTGCCAGCAGCCTTCCTCAGGGGTCGCGAAATTCACCCCTCCACTTT. Translated: CASSLPQGSRNSPLHF.

This clonotype showed up just a few times. The V call is TRBV7-2, the J call TRBJ2-5; D possibly corresponds to TRBD1 (6 bases). CDR3 size: 14 residues. Germline CDR1 SGHTA, CDR2 FQGNSA. V was cut by 3 bases and J by 11 bases, with 19 bases left in between. The CDR3 loop reads CASSFGPGAFEQYF. Here the CDR3 DNA reads TGTGCCAGCAGCTTTGGGCCAGGGGCATTTGAGCAGTACTTC.

The chain is built from TRBV5-1 and TRBJ1-2, with 10 positions matching TRBD1. The CDR3 length is 15 residues. Trimming at V came to 4 bases and at J to 3 bases, leaving 6 bases not matched to a gene. Per the germline V gene, CDR1 is SGHRS and CDR2 is YFSETQ. The CDR3 here is CASSADRGMDYGYTF. CDR3 sequence (DNA): TGCGCCAGCAGCGCGGACAGGGGGATGGACTATGGCTACACCTTC. The complete variable domain, with remaining parts taken from reference TRBV5-1 and TRBJ1-2, reads KAGVTQTPRYLIKTRGQQVTLSCSPISGHRSVSWYQQTPGQGLQFLFEYFSETQRNKGNFPGRFSGRQFSNSRSEMNVSTLELGDSALYLCASSADRGMDYGYTFGSGTRLTVV.

CDR3 nucleotide sequence: TGTGCCAGTCATAACTCCAATCAGCCCCAGCATTTT. Translation: CASHNSNQPQHF. The genes are TRBV6-6 and TRBJ1-5; D is uncertain. CDR3 length: 12 amino acids. Germline CDR1 is MNHNY and CDR2 is SVGAGI (reference sequence). V gave up 9 bases and J gave up 3 bases, with 9 bases separating them.

This clonotype was detected only a few times. The chain joins TRBV25-1 to TRBJ2-5, with 8 nucleotides matching TRBD2. J lost 4 bases, V lost 2 bases, and 21 bases had no gene match. The CDR3 covers 20 residues. Germline CDR1 and CDR2: MGHDK and SYGVNS. The CDR3 protein is CASSESLFGRASRGTETQYF. CDR3 nucleotides: TGTGCCAGCAGTGAAAGTCTTTTCGGGAGGGCCTCACGTGGAACAGAGACCCAGTACTTC.

In this sample, this clonotype turned up a few times. V is TRBV18 and J is TRBJ2-3; D may be TRBD1 or TRBD2 (5 bases each). V lost 4 bases, J lost 6 bases, and 11 bases lay in between. The germline V gene has CDR1 KGHSH and CDR2 LQKENI. This CDR3 region has 13 residues. The CDR3 reads CASSLSWGDTQYF. CDR3 DNA: TGTGCCAGCTCACTCTCCTGGGGGGATACGCAGTATTTT.

CDR3 nucleotides: TGTGCCAGCATTACAGGGGGGGTAAAGAATGAGCAGTTCTTC. Residues: CASITGGVKNEQFF. This chain uses TRBV28 with TRBJ2-1, with D possibly TRBD1 on 8 matching bases. Germline lookup yields CDR1 MDHEN and CDR2 SYDVKM. The CDR3 sequence is 14 residues long. V was cut by 7 bases and J by 7 bases, with 17 bases left in between.

The chain employs TRBV29-1 and TRBJ2-7; D not resolved. Germline V gives CDR1 SQVTM, CDR2 ANQGSEA. V lost 4 bases and J lost 3, with 13 bases in between. The CDR3 contains 13 residues. CDR3 DNA: TGCAGCGTTGTGGTCGCGGCCGACTACGAGCAGTACTTC. Amino acid sequence: CSVVVAADYEQYF.